This T cell receptor beta chain was captured by sequencing in a study of vaccination and CD4 T cells after COVID-19. In the study overall: The makeup of the convalescents was six males and four females, two of them Hispanic.

The Oncomine TCR Beta short-read assay was what sequenced the DNA obtained from cultured CD4+ T cells. Genomic DNA was drawn out of CD4+ T cells grown in culture. TCRdb re-called the PCR reads with MiXCR, one entry per CDR3 protein. The sample consists of about 14,000 distinct CDR3 sequences, around 30% of them appearing once. The treatment denotes: roughly ten-day PBMC culture with coronavirus spike peptide pools or control peptides (ViraFEST assay). TCRs were sequenced by ViraFEST after antigen-specific T cells had been expanded with peptide pools. This clonotype was found a few times. Its antigen is not identified. The CDR3 runs to 14 residues. Trimming cost V 3 bases and J 4 bases, with 12 bases left between them. The germline CDR1 and CDR2 sequences are SGHTA and FQGTGA.

This TCR came from a human donor with COVID-19. The sample was cultured CD4+ T cells from blood. This chain uses TRBV7-3 with TRBJ1-1; possibly TRBD1 for D (5 bases). The CDR3 region is CASSFGAGSTEAFF. In DNA, the CDR3 is TGTGCCAGCAGCTTCGGGGCGGGGAGCACTGAAGCTTTCTTT.